This passage covers 8 T cell receptor beta chains from one sample sequenced in a study of blood T cell repertoires in COVID-19. Sequenced by immunoSEQ multiplex PCR; TCRdb stores in-frame clones only, minus some. In the table there are fewer than 250,000 clones, about nine tenths of which are singletons. The specimen sequenced was PBMCs or T cells enriched from blood (not recorded which). The receptor source for this set is a man aged 30-40 years in a cohort exposed to, infected with or recovered from COVID-19 (not recorded which).

The chain couples TRBV27 to TRBJ1-4; 8 bases map to TRBD1. After removal of 4 bases from V and 10 bases from J, the junction contained 5 bases not matched to a gene. The CDR3 extends over 13 amino acids. Germline CDR1 is MNHEY and CDR2 is SMNVEV (reference sequence). DNA of the CDR3: TGTGCCAGCAGTTCAGGGGGCGCAGGAAAACTGTTTTTT. It codes for CASSSGGAGKLFF.

Only a few counts were recorded for this clone. Other DNA sequences of this sample code for an identical CDR3. This chain joins TRBV19 and TRBJ2-1; D possibly corresponds to TRBD1 (6 bases). The length of the CDR3 is 15 residues. The V gene lost 6 bases and the J gene lost 0 bases, with 12 bases spanning the gap. CDR1 is LNHDA, CDR2 SQIVND, per germline (reference sequence). Here the CDR3 reads CASRPDRSSYNEQFF. The DNA of the CDR3 is TGTGCCAGTAGACCCGACAGGAGCTCCTACAATGAGCAGTTCTTC.

The chain couples TRBV19 to TRBJ1-3; D is undetermined. Germline values: CDR1 LNHDA, CDR2 SQIVND (reference sequence). The V and J ends lost 4 bases and 0 bases respectively, with 10 bases between them. This CDR3 contains 15 residues. CDR3 in amino acids: CASSNQAISGNTIYF. CDR3 nucleotides: TGTGCCAGTAGTAACCAGGCCATCTCTGGAAACACCATATATTTT. The full variable domain, in which reference TRBV19 and TRBJ1-3 provide the parts outside the CDR3, is DGGITQSPKYLFRKEGQNVTLSCEQNLNHDAMYWYRQDPGQGLRLIYYSQIVNDFQKGDIAEGYSVSREKKESFPLTVTSAQKNPTAFYLCASSNQAISGNTIYFGEGSWLTVV.

The rearrangement uses TRBV28 and TRBJ2-1; 11 nucleotides agree with TRBD2. Germline loops: CDR1 MDHEN, CDR2 SYDVKM. V shed 3 bases, J shed 6 bases, and the junction held 13 bases outside the gene matches. The CDR3 is 18 amino acids. The CDR3 coding sequence is TGTGCCAGCAGTTTTACTTTTCTAGCGGGAGGATGGAGCAATGAGCAGTTCTTC. Its protein product is CASSFTFLAGGWSNEQFF.

V usage is TRBV19 and J usage is TRBJ1-2, with TRBD1 matching over 9 bases. The germline V gene encodes CDR1 LNHDA and CDR2 SQIVND (reference sequence). The J segment lost 6 bases and the V segment lost 7 bases, leaving 6 bases of the junction unmatched. This CDR3 region has 13 residues. The CDR3 reads CASKKTGGDGYTF. In nucleotides, the CDR3 is TGTGCCAGTAAAAAAACAGGGGGCGATGGCTACACCTTC.

In its sample, this clone was seen once. The rearrangement joins TRBV14 to TRBJ2-7, with a possible D match to TRBD1 (6 bases). Trimming removed 0 bases from V and 4 bases from J, with 7 bases in between. The CDR3 is made up of 13 amino acids. CDR1 and CDR2 from the germline V gene are SGHDN and FVKESK. The CDR3 spells CASSQDRGYEQYF. CDR3 nucleotides: TGTGCCAGCAGCCAAGATAGGGGGTACGAGCAGTACTTC.

This sequence joins TRBV7-8 and TRBJ2-7; D gene uncertain. The V gene's germline CDR1 is SGHVS and CDR2 FQNEAQ. This CDR3 has 12 amino acids. V was trimmed by 6 bases and J by 4 bases, leaving 10 bases between them. The CDR3 DNA follows: TGTGCCAGCAGTCTAGTGGGTTACGAGCAGTACTTC. It translates to CASSLVGYEQYF.

The chain is built from TRBV18 and TRBJ1-4; TRBD1 might be the D (6 bases). This CDR3 spans 17 amino acids. Trimming pared 0 bases from V and 8 bases from J, leaving 19 bases between. Looked up from germline, CDR1 is KGHSH and CDR2 is LQKENI. CDR3 nucleotide sequence: TGTGCCAGCTCACCACCGCATCCAGACAGGCGACTGGAAAAACTGTTTTTT. Translated: CASSPPHPDRRLEKLFF.